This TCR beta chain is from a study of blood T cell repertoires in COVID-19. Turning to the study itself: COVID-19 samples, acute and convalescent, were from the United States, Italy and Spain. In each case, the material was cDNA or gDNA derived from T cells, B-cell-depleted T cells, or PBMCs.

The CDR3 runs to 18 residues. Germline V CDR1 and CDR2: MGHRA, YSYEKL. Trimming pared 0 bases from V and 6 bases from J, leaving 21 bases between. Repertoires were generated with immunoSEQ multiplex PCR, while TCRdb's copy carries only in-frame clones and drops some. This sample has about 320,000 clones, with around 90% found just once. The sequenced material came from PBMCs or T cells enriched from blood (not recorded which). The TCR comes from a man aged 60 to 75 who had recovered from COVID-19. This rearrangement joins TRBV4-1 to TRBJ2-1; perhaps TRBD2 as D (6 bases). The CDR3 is CASSQDLAGLTRGNEQFF. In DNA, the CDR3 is TGCGCCAGCAGCCAAGATCTTGCAGGACTAACGAGAGGCAATGAGCAGTTCTTC.